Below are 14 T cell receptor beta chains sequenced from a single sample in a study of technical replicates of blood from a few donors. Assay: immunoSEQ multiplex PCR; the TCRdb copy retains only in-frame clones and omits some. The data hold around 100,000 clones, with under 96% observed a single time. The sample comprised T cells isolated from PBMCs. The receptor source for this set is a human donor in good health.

As DNA, the CDR3 is TGTGCCAGCAGCTCCCGACTAGCGGGAGGGTGGGGTGGGTCCTACGAGCAGTACTTC. Translated, it gives CASSSRLAGGWGGSYEQYF. J is TRBJ2-7 and V is TRBV7-9; the match to TRBD2 covers 14 bases. There are 19 residues in the CDR3. V lost 4 bases, J lost 1 base, and 12 bases stayed unmatched. Looked up from germline, CDR1 is SEHNR and CDR2 is FQNEAQ (reference sequence).

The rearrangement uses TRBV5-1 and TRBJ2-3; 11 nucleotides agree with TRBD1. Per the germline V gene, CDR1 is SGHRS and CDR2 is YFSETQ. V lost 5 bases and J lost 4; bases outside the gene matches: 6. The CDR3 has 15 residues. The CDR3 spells CASRSGTGGADTQYF. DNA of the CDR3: TGCGCCAGCAGATCCGGGACAGGGGGGGCAGATACGCAGTATTTT.

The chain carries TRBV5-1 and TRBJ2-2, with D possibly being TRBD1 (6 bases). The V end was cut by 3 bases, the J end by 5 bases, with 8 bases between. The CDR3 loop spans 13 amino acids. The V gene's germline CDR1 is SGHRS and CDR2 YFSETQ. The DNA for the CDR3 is TGCGCCAGCAGCTCAGGGACAACCGGGGAGCTGTTTTTT. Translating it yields CASSSGTTGELFF.

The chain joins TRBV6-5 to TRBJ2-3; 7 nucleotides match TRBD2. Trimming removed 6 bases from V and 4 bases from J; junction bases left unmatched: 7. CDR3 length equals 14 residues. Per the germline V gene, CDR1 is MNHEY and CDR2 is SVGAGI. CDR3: CASSWGGGSDTQYF. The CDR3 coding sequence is TGTGCCAGCAGCTGGGGCGGGGGTTCAGATACGCAGTATTTT.

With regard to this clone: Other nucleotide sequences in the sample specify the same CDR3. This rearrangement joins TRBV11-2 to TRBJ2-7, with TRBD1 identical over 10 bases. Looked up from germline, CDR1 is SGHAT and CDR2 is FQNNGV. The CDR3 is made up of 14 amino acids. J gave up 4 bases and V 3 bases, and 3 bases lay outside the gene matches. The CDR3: CASSFGTGVYEQYF. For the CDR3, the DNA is TGTGCCAGCAGCTTCGGGACAGGGGTTTACGAGCAGTACTTC.

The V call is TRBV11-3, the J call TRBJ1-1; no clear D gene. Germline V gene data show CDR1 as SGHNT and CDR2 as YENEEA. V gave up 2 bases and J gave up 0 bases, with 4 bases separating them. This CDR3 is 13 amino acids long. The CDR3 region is CASSLQLNTEAFF. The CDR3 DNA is TGTGCCAGCAGCTTACAGTTGAACACTGAAGCTTTCTTT. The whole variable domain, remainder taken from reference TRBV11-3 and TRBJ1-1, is EAGVVQSPRYKIIEKKQPVAFWCNPISGHNTLYWYLQNLGQGPELLIRYENEEAVDDSQLPKDRFSAERLKGVDSTLKIQPAELGDSAVYLCASSLQLNTEAFFGQGTRLTVV.

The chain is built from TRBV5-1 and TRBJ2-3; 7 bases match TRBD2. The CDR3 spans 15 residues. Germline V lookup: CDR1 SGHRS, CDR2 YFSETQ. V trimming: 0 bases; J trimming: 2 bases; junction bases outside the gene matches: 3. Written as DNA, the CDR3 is TGCGCCAGCAGCTTGGCGGGAGGTTTCACAGATACGCAGTATTTT. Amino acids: CASSLAGGFTDTQYF.

CDR3 region: CASSPGQGTYGYTF. As DNA, the CDR3 is TGCGCCAGCAGCCCGGGACAGGGAACCTATGGCTACACCTTC. The chain has TRBV4-1 and TRBJ1-2, with 9 positions matching TRBD1. The germline V gene has CDR1 MGHRA and CDR2 YSYEKL. The CDR3 covers 14 residues. V lost 4 bases and J lost 4; bases outside the gene matches: 4.

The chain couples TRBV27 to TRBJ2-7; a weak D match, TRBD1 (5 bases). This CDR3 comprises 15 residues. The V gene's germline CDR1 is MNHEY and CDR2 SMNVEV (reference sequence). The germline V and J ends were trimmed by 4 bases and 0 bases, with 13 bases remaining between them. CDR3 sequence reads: CASSSRRQGSYEQYF. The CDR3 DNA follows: TGTGCCAGCAGTTCCCGACGGCAGGGCTCCTACGAGCAGTACTTC.

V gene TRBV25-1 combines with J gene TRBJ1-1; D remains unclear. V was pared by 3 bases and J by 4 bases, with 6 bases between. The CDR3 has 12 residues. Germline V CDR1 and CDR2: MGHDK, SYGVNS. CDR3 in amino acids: CASSDRFTEAFF. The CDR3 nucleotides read TGTGCCAGCAGTGACAGGTTCACTGAAGCTTTCTTT.

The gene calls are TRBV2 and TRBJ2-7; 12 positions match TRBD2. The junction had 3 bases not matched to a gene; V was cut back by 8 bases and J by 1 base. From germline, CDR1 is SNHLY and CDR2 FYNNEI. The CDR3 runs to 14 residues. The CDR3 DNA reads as TGTGCCAGCGAGGGACTAGCGGGTTCCTACGAGCAGTACTTC. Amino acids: CASEGLAGSYEQYF.

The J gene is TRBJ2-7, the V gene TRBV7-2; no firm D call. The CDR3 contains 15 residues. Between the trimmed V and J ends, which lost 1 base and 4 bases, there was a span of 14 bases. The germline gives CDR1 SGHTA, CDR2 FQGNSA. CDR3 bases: TGTGCCAGCAGCTTAGTAGATAATGGAGCTTACGAGCAGTACTTC. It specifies CASSLVDNGAYEQYF. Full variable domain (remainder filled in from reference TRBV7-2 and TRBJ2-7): GAGVSQSPSNKVTEKGKDVELRCDPISGHTALYWYRQSLGQGLEFLIYFQGNSAPDKSGLPSDRFSAERTGGSVSTLTIQRTQQEDSAVYLCASSLVDNGAYEQYFGPGTRLTVT.

In DNA form, the CDR3 reads TGTGCCAGCAGACCCGGACAGTTAAACTATGGCTACACCTTC. Translated: CASRPGQLNYGYTF. V gene TRBV2 combines with J gene TRBJ1-2; TRBD1 might be the D (6 bases). Trimming removed 6 bases from V and 2 bases from J, with 13 bases in between. CDR1 is SNHLY and CDR2 is FYNNEI in the germline V gene. The CDR3 loop spans 14 amino acids.

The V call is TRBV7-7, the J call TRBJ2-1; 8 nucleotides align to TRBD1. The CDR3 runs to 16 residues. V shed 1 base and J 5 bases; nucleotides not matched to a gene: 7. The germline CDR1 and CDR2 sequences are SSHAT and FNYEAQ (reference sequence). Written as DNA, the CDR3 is TGTGCCAGCAGCTTAGGGCAGGGGGCACCCAACAATGAGCAGTTCTTC. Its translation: CASSLGQGAPNNEQFF. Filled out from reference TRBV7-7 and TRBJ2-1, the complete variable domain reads GAGVSQSPRYKVTKRGQDVTLRCDPISSHATLYWYQQALGQGPEFLTYFNYEAQPDKSGLPSDRFSAERPEGSISTLTIQRTEQRDSAMYRCASSLGQGAPNNEQFFGPGTRLTVL.